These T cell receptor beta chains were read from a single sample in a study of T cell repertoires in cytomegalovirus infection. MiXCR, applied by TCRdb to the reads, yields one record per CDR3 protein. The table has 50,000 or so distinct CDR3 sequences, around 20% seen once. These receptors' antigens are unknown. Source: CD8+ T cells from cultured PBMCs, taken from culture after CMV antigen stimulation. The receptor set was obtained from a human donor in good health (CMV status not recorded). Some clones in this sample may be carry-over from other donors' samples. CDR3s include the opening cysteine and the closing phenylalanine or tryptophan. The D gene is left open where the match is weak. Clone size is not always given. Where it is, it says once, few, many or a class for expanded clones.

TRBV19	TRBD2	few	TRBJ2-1	TGTGCCAGTAGTCTGGGACTAGCGTCCTACAATGAGCAGTTCTTC	CASSLGLASYNEQFF
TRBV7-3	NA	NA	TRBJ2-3	TGTGCCAGCAGCTTAACGGGGGGCGCCGAAGATACGCAGTATTTT	CASSLTGGAEDTQYF
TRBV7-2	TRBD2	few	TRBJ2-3	TGTGCCAGCAGCTTACAGCGGGACACAGATACGCAGTATTTT	CASSLQRDTDTQYF
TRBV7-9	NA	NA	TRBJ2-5	TGTGCCAGCAGCTCAGCAGGGACGGTGACCCAGTACTTC	CASSSAGTVTQYF
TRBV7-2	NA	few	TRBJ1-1	TGTGCCAGCAGCTTTTCCGGGGGCATGAACACTGAAGCTTTCTTT	CASSFSGGMNTEAFF
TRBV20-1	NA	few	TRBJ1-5	TGCAGTGCTAGAGTGACCAATCAGCCCCAGCATTTT	CSARVTNQPQHF
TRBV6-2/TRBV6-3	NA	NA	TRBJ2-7	TGTGCCAGCAGTTACAGGGGGTCCGAGCAGTACTTC	CASSYRGSEQYF
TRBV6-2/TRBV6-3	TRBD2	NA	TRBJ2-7	TGTGCCAGCAGTGAATCTAGCGGGCAGACCTACGAGCAGTACTTC	CASSESSGQTYEQYF
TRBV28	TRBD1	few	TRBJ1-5	TGTGCCAGCAGTTTATGGAGCCGAATCAGGGGGCAGCCCCAGCATTTT	CASSLWSRIRGQPQHF
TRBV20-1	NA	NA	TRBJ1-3	TGCAGTGCCCCTCCGACAGGAGCTGGAAACACCATATATTTT	CSAPPTGAGNTIYF
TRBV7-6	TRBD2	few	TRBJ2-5	TGTGCCAGCAGCCCCCGACTAGCAGAGACCCAGTACTTC	CASSPRLAETQYF
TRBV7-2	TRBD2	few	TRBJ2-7	TGTGCCAGCAGCCGGACTAGCGGGAGGTCCCACGAGCAGTACTTC	CASSRTSGRSHEQYF
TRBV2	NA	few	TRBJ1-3	TGTGCCAGCAGTGAGGTAGATTCTGGAAACACCATATATTTT	CASSEVDSGNTIYF